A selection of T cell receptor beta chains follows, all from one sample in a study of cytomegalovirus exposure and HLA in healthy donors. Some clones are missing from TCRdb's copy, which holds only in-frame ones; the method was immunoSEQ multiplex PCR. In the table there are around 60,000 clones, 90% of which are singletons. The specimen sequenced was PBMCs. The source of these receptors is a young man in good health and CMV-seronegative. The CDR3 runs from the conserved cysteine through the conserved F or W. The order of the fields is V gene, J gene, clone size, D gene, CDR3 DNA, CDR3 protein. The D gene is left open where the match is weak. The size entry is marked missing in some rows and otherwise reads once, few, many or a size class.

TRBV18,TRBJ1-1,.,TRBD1,TGTGCCAGCTCACCAAGGGACAGCCTGAACACTGAAGCTTTCTTT,CASSPRDSLNTEAFF
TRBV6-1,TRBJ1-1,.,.,TGTGCCAGCAAACGCAGTCTGAACACTGAAGCTTTCTTT,CASKRSLNTEAFF
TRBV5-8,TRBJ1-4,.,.,TGTGCCAGCAGCTCCTGGACTGAGCGACTTAATGAAAAACTGTTTTTT,CASSSWTERLNEKLFF
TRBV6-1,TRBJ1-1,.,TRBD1,TGTGCCAGCAAGGGGGCGCGCGGAACTGAAGCTTTCTTT,CASKGARGTEAFF
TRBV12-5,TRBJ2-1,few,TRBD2,TGTGCTAGTGGTTTGGAGGCGTTCGCGGGAGTTGAGCAGTTCTTC,CASGLEAFAGVEQFF
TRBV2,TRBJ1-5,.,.,TGTGCCAGCAGGTTCGGGGTTAACAGAGGCAATCAGCCCCAGCATTTT,CASRFGVNRGNQPQHF
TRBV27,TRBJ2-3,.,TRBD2,TGTGCCAGCATAGCCCGAAGTAGACTAGCGGGAGGGCGAGATACGCAGTATTTT,CASIARSRLAGGRDTQYF
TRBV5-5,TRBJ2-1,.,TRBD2,TGTGCCAGCAGCTTCCCGGGACTAGCCGGGAATGAGCAGTTCTTC,CASSFPGLAGNEQFF
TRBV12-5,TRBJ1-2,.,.,TGTGCTAGTGGTTTGGTACTACCCGCACGGGGGAAGGACTATGGCTACACCTTC,CASGLVLPARGKDYGYTF
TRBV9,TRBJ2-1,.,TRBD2,TGTGCCAGCAGCGTAGCTGGCGGGGGCGGGAGGGCGAACAATGAGCAGTTCTTC,CASSVAGGGGRANNEQFF
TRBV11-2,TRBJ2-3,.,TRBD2,TGTGCCAGCAGCCATCTTACTAGCGGGATGGGATCACGCACAGATACGCAGTATTTT,CASSHLTSGMGSRTDTQYF
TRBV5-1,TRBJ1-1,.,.,TGCGCCAGCAGCTTGGGATTGGGGGGGAACGGTGAAGCTTTCTTT,CASSLGLGGNGEAFF
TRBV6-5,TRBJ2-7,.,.,TGTGCCAGCAGTACCCCCAGGGATGAGCAGTACTTC,CASSTPRDEQYF
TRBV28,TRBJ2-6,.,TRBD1,TGTGCCAGCAGTCTAGACAGGGGAGGTGGGGCCAACGTCCTGACTTTC,CASSLDRGGGANVLTF
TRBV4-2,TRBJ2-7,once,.,TGTGCCAGCAGCAGGGACAACCTCTACGAGCAGTACTTC,CASSRDNLYEQYF
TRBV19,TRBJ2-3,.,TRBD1,TGTGCCAGTAGTACGATACAGGGGGCTACAGATACGCAGTATTTT,CASSTIQGATDTQYF
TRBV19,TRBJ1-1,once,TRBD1,TGTGCCAGTAGTATAGCGACAGGGGGCACTGAAGCTTTCTTT,CASSIATGGTEAFF
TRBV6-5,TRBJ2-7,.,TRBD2,TGTGCCAGCACCCGAGGACTAGCGGGGGGAGAGCAGTACTTC,CASTRGLAGGEQYF
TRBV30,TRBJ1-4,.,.,TGTGCCTGGGAACAGTCTTTTAATGAAAAACTGTTTTTT,CAWEQSFNEKLFF
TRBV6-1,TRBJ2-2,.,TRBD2,TGTGCCGTCCTCGGGAGGGCCACCACCGGGGAGCTGTTTTTT,CAVLGRATTGELFF
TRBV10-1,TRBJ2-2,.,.,TGCGCCAGCAGTGACAGGTTGAACACCGGGGAGCTGTTTTTT,CASSDRLNTGELFF
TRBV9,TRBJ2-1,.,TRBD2,TGTGCCAGCAGCGGAACCGGGACTAGCCCTAATGAGCAGTTCTTC,CASSGTGTSPNEQFF
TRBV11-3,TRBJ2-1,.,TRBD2,TGTGCCAGCAGCTTAAGGACTAGCGTCTACAATGAGCAGTTCTTC,CASSLRTSVYNEQFF
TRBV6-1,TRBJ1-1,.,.,TGTGCCAGCAGACCCTTGACACCGCGGGACACTGAAGCTTTCTTT,CASRPLTPRDTEAFF
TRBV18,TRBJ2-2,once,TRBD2,TGTGCCAGCTCACCACAGCGGGAGGTTTCCGGGGAGCTGTTTTTT,CASSPQREVSGELFF
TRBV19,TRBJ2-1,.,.,TGTGCCAGTAGTATCGGTCGCTGGAATGAGCAGTTCTTC,CASSIGRWNEQFF
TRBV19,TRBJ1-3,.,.,TGTGCCAGTAGTAAGGAACACAGACCCGGAAACACCATATATTTT,CASSKEHRPGNTIYF